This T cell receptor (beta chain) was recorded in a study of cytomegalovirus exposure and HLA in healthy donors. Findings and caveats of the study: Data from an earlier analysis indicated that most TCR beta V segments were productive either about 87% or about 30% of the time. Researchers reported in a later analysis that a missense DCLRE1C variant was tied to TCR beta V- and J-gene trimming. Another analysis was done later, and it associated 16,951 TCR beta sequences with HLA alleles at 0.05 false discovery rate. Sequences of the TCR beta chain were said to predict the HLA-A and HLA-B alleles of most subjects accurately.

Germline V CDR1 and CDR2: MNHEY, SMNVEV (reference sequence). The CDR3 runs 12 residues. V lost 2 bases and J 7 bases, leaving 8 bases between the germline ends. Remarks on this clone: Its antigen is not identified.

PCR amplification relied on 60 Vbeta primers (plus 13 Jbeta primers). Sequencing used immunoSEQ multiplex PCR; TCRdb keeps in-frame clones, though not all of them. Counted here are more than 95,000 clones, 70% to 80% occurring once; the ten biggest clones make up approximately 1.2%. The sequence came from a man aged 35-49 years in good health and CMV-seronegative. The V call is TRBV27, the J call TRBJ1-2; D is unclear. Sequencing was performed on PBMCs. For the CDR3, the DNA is TGTGCCAGCAGTTTAGCAGGCTCTGGCTACACCTTC. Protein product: CASSLAGSGYTF.